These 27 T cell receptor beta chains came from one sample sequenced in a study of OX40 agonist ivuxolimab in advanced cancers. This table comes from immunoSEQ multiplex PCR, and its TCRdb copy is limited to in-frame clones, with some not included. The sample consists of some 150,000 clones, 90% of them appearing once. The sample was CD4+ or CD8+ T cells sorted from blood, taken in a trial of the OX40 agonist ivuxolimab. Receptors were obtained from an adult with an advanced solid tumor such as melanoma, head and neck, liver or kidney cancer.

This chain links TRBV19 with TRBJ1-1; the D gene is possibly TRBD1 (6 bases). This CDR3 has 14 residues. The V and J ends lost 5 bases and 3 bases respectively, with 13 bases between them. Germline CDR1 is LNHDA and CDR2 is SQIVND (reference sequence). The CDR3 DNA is TGTGCCAGTAGTTTACAGGGTTCCTACACTGAAGCTTTCTTT. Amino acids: CASSLQGSYTEAFF.

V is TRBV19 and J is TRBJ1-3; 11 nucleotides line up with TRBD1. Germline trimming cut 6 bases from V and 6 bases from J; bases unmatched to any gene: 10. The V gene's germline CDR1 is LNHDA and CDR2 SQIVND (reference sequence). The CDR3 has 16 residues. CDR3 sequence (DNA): TGTGCCAGTAGCCACCCCGGGACAGGGGGGAAAAACACCATATATTTT. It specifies CASSHPGTGGKNTIYF.

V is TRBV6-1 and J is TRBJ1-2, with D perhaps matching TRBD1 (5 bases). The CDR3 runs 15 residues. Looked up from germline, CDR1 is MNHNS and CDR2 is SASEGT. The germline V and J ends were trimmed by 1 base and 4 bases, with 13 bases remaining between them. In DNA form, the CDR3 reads TGTGCCAGCAGTGAAGTCTGGGGCAGCCCCTATGGCTACACCTTC. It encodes CASSEVWGSPYGYTF.

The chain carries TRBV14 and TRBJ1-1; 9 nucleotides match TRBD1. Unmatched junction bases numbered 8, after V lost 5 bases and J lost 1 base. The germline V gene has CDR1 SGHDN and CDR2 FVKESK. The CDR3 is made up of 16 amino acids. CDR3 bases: TGTGCCAGCAGCTTAGGACAGGGGCGCTGGAACACTGAAGCTTTCTTT. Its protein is CASSLGQGRWNTEAFF.

CDR3 nucleotides: TGTGCCAGCCAAACAGGGAGTGGAAACACCATATATTTT. It yields the protein CASQTGSGNTIYF. The chain uses TRBV6-1 and TRBJ1-3; D perhaps matches TRBD1 (6 bases). V lost 8 bases and J 3 bases, leaving 11 bases between the germline ends. This CDR3 has 13 amino acids. Looked up from germline, CDR1 is MNHNS and CDR2 is SASEGT.

The CDR3 coding sequence is TGCGCCAGCAGCCAAGATCAAGGGGGCGACTATGGCTACACCTTC. It yields the protein CASSQDQGGDYGYTF. The rearrangement links TRBV4-3 to TRBJ1-2; 7 positions agree with TRBD1. Trimming took 0 bases from V and 3 from J; bases not matched to a gene: 4. CDR1 is LGHNA and CDR2 is YSLEER in the germline V gene. The CDR3 is 15 residues long.

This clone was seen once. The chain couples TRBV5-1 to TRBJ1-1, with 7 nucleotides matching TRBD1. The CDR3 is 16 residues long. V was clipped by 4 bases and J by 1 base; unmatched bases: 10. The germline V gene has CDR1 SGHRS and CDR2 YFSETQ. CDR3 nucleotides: TGCGCCAGCAGCCGAGACAGGGAGAGGGGGAACACTGAAGCTTTCTTT. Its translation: CASSRDRERGNTEAFF.

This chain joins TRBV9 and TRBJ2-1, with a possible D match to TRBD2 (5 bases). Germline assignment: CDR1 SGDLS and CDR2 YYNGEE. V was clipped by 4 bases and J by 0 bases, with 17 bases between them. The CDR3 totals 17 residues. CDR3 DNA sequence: TGTGCCAGCAGCCCCCGGACTCCGCCTAGCTCCTACAATGAGCAGTTCTTC. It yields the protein CASSPRTPPSSYNEQFF.

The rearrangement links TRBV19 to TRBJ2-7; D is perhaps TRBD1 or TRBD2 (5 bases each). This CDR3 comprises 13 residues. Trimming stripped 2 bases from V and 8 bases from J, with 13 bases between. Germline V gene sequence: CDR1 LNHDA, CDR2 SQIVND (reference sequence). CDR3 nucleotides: TGTGCCAGTAGTATAACCGGGGCAACCAAGCAGTACTTC. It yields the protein CASSITGATKQYF.

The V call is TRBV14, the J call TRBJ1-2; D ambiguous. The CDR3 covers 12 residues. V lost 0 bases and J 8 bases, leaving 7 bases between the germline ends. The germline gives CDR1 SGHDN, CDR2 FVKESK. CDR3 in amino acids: CASSQDRAGYTF. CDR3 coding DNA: TGTGCCAGCAGCCAAGATCGGGCCGGCTACACCTTC.

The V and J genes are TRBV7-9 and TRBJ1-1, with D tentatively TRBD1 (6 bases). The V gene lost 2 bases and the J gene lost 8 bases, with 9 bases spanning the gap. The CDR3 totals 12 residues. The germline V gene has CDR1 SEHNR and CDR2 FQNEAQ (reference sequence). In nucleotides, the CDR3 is TGTGCCAGCAGCTTAACAGGGCGGGAAGCTTTCTTT. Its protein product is CASSLTGREAFF.

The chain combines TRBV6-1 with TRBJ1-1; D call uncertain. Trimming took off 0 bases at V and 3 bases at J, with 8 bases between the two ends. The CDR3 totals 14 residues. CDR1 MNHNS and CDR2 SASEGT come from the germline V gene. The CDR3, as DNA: TGTGCCAGCAGTGAAGCGCTTCGGGACACTGAAGCTTTCTTT. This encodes CASSEALRDTEAFF.

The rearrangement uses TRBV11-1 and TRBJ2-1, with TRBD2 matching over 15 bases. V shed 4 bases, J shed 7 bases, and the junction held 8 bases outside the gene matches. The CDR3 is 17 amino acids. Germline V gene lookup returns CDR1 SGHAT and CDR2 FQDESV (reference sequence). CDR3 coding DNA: TGTGCCAGCAGCTCCGGTCCGGGACTAGCGGGAGGTAATGAGCAGTTCTTC. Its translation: CASSSGPGLAGGNEQFF.

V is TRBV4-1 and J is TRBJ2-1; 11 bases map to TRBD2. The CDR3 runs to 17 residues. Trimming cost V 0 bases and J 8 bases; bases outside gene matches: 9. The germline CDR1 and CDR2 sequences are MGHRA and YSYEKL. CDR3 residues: CASSQERTSGSPYEQFF. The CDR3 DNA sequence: TGCGCCAGCAGCCAAGAACGTACTAGCGGGAGCCCCTATGAGCAGTTCTTC.

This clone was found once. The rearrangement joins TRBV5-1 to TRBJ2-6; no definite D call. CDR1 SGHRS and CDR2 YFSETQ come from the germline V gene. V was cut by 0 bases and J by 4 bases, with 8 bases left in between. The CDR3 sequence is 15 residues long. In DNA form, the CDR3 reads TGCGCCAGCAGCTTGGGGGGTACCGGGGCCAACGTCCTGACTTTC. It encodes CASSLGGTGANVLTF. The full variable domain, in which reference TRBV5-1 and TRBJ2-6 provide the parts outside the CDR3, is KAGVTQTPRYLIKTRGQQVTLSCSPISGHRSVSWYQQTPGQGLQFLFEYFSETQRNKGNFPGRFSGRQFSNSRSEMNVSTLELGDSALYLCASSLGGTGANVLTFGAGSRLTVL.

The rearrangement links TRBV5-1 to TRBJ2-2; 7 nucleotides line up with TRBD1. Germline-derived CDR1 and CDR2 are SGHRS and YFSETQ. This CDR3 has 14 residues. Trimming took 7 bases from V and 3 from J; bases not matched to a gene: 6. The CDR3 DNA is TGCGCCAGCCGCTACCAGGGGGACACCGGGGAGCTGTTTTTT. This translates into CASRYQGDTGELFF.

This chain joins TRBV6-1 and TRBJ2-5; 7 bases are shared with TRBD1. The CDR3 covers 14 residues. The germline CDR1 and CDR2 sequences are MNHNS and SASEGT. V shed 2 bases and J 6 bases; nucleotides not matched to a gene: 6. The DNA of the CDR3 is TGTGCCAGCAGTGAACGAAACAGGGGACAGACCCAGTACTTC. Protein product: CASSERNRGQTQYF.

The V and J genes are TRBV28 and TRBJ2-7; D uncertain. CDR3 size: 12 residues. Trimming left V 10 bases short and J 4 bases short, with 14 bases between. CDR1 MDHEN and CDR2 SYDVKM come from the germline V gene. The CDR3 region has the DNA TGTGCCACTACATCCACAGAATACGAGCAGTACTTC. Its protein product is CATTSTEYEQYF.

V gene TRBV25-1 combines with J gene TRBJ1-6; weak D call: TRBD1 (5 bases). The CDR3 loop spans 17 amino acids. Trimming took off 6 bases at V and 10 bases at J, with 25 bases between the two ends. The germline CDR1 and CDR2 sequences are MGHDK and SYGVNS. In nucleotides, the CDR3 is TGTGCCAGCAGCGTCCCCACCTGGGGCGGGGAAAGGTCACCCCTCCACTTT. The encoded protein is CASSVPTWGGERSPLHF.

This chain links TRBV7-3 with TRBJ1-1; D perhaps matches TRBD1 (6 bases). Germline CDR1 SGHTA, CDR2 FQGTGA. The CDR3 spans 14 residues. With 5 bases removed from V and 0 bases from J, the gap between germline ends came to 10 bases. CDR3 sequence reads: CASSVGGVNTEAFF. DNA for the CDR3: TGTGCCAGCAGCGTAGGGGGGGTGAACACTGAAGCTTTCTTT.

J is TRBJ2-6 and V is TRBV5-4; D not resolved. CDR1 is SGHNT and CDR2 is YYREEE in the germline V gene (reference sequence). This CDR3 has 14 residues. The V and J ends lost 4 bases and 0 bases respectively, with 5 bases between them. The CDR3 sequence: CASSLISGANVLTF. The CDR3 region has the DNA TGTGCCAGCAGCCTGATCTCTGGGGCCAACGTCCTGACTTTC. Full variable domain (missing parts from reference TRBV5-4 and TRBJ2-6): ETGVTQSPTHLIKTRGQQVTLRCSSQSGHNTVSWYQQALGQGPQFIFQYYREEENGRGNFPPRFSGLQFPNYSSELNVNALELDDSALYLCASSLISGANVLTFGAGSRLTVL.

Here the CDR3 DNA reads TGTGCCAGCAGCTCCTACCACAGACAGGGAGGTTCACCCCTCCACTTT. Translated: CASSSYHRQGGSPLHF. This chain joins TRBV7-2 and TRBJ1-6; 7 bases are shared with TRBD1. V dropped 4 bases and J dropped 9; count of bases not matched to a gene: 12. The CDR3 runs to 16 residues. In germline, CDR1 is SGHTA, CDR2 FQGNSA.

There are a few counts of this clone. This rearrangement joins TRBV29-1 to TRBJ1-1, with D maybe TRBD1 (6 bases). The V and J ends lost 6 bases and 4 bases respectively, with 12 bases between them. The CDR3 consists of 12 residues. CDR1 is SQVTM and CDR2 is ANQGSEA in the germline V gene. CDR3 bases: TGCAGCGTCAGGGGCTGGAGCACTGAAGCTTTCTTT. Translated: CSVRGWSTEAFF.

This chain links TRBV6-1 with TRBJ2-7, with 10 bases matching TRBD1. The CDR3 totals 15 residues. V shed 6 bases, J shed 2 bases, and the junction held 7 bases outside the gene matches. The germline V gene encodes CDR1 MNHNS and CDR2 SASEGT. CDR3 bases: TGTGCCAGCAGCCCCGGGACAGGGGTCGCCTACGAGCAGTACTTC. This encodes CASSPGTGVAYEQYF.

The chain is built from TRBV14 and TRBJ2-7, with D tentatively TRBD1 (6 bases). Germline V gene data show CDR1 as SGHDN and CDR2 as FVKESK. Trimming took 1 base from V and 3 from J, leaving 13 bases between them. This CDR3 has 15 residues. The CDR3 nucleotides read TGTGCCAGCAGCCAAGCCCAGGGGCCCGGCTACGAGCAGTACTTC. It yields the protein CASSQAQGPGYEQYF.

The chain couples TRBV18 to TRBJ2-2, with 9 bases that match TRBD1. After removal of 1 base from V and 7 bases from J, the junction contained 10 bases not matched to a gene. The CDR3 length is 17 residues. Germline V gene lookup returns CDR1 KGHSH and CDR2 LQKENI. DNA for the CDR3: TGTGCCAGCTCACCACGTCCCGGGACAGGGTCGGACGGGGAGCTGTTTTTT. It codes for CASSPRPGTGSDGELFF.

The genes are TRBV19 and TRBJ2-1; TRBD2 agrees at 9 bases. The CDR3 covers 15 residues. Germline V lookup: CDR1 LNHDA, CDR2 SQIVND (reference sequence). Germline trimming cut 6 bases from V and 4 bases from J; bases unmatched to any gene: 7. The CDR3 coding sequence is TGTGCCAGTAGGCCTACTAGCGGGCCTTACAATGAGCAGTTCTTC. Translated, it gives CASRPTSGPYNEQFF.